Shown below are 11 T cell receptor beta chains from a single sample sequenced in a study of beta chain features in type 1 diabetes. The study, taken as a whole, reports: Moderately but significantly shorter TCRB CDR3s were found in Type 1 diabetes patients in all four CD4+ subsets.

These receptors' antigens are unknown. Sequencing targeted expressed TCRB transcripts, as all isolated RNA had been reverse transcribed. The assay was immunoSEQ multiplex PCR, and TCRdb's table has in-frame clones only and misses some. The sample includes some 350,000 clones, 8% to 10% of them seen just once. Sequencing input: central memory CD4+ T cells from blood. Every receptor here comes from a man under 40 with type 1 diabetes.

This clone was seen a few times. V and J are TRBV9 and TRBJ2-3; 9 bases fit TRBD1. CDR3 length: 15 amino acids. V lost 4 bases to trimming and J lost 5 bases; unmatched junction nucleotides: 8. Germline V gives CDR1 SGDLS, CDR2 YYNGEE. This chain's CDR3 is CASSPVPGQGDTQYF. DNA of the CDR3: TGTGCCAGCAGCCCAGTCCCGGGACAGGGAGATACGCAGTATTTT.

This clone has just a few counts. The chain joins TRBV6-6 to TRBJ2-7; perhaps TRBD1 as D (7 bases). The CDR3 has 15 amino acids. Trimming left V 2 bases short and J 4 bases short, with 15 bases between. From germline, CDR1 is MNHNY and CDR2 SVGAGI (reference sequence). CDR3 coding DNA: TGTGCCAGCAGTTACCCGACAGGGAGCGGGTACGAGCAGTACTTC. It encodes CASSYPTGSGYEQYF.

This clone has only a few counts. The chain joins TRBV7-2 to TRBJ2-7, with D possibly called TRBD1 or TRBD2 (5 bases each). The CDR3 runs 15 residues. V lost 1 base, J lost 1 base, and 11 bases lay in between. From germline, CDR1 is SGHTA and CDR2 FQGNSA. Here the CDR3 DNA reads TGTGCCAGCAGCTTAGACGGGACGCCGTCCTACGAGCAGTACTTC. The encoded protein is CASSLDGTPSYEQYF. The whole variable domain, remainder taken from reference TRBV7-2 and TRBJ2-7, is GAGVSQSPSNKVTEKGKDVELRCDPISGHTALYWYRQSLGQGLEFLIYFQGNSAPDKSGLPSDRFSAERTGGSVSTLTIQRTQQEDSAVYLCASSLDGTPSYEQYFGPGTRLTVT.

CDR3 protein: CASYRAGPTDTQYF. Written as DNA, the CDR3 is TGTGCCTCCTACCGGGCGGGACCGACAGATACGCAGTATTTT. The chain is built from TRBV2 and TRBJ2-3, with a weak D call TRBD2 (6 bases). This CDR3 has 14 residues. CDR1 and CDR2 from the germline V gene are SNHLY and FYNNEI. Between the trimmed V and J ends, which lost 11 bases and 3 bases, there was a span of 18 bases.

The CDR3 spells CASSVLSTSYGYTF. The DNA for the CDR3 is TGTGCCAGCAGTGTTCTTTCTACCTCCTATGGCTACACCTTC. This chain links TRBV2 with TRBJ1-2; no firm D call. CDR3 length equals 14 residues. Germline V CDR1 and CDR2: SNHLY, FYNNEI. V lost 4 bases to trimming and J lost 4 bases, with 13 bases between them.

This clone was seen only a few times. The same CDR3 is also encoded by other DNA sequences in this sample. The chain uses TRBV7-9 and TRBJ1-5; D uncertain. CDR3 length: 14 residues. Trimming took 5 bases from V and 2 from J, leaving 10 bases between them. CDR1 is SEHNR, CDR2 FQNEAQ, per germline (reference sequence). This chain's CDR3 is CASSPTGGNQPQHF. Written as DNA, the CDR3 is TGTGCCAGCAGCCCGACCGGGGGCAATCAGCCCCAGCATTTT.

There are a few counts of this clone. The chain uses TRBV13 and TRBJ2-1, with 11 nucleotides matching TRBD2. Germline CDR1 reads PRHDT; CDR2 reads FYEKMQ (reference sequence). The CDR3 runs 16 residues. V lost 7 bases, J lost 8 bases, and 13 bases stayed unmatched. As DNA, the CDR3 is TGTGCCAGCAATAGGGTAGCGGGAGGGCCTAGCCATGAGCAGTTCTTC. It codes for CASNRVAGGPSHEQFF.

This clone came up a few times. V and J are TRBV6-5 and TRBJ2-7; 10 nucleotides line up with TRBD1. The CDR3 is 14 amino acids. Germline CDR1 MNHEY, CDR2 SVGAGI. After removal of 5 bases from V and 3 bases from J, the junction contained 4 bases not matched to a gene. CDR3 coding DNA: TGTGCCAGCAGTCCAAGGACAGGGGGCTACGAGCAGTACTTC. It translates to CASSPRTGGYEQYF.

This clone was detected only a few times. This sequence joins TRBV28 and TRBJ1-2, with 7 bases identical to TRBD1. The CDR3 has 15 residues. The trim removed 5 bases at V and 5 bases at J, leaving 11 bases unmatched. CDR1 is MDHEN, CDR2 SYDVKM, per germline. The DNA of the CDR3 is TGTGCCAGCAGTGGCCTTCACCGGGACAGATATGGCTACACCTTC. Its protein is CASSGLHRDRYGYTF.

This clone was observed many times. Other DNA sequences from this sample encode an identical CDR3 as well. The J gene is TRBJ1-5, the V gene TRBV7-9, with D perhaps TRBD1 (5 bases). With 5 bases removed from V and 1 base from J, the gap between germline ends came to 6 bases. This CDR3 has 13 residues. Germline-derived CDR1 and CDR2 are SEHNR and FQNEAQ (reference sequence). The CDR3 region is CASSRDSNQPQHF. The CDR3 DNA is TGTGCCAGCAGCCGGGACAGCAATCAGCCCCAGCATTTT.

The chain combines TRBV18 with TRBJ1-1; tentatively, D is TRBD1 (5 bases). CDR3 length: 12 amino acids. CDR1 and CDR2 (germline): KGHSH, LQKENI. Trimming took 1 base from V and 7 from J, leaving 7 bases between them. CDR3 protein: CASSPRDGEAFF. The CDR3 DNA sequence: TGTGCCAGCTCACCACGGGACGGTGAAGCTTTCTTT.